Sequencing of this TCR beta chain was carried out in a study of regulatory T cells in long-lasting Graves disease. Study information: Under 3 months of antithyroid drugs had been taken by newly diagnosed Graves' patients.

TCR beta libraries were built with iRepertoire HTBI primers and Arm-PCR of CDR3 regions. TCRdb redid the calling of the multiplex PCR reads with MiXCR, one entry per CDR3 protein. The data show 450,000 to 500,000 distinct CDR3 sequences, roughly 17% seen once. Trimming took 4 bases from V and 0 from J, leaving 19 bases between them. CDR1 is SGHRS, CDR2 YFSETQ, per germline. The CDR3 covers 18 residues. Regarding time point: newly diagnosed GD, antithyroid drugs for less than 3 months. Scientists built the TCR library using RNA that was extracted from PBMCs. The sample was also linked to a second study, of T cells in Graves' hyperthyroidism and ophthalmopathy.

The sample consisted of peripheral blood mononuclear cells (PBMCs), taken at new diagnosis, from a patient treated with antithyroid drugs. The V gene is TRBV5-1, the J gene TRBJ1-4, with a weak D call TRBD1 (5 bases). The sequence was obtained from a man aged 35 to 55 with Graves disease. The CDR3 loop is CASSQTIGGFATNEKLFF. Here the CDR3 DNA reads TGCGCCAGCAGCCAGACTATTGGGGGGTTTGCAACTAATGAAAAACTGTTTTTT.